The subject of this entry is one T cell receptor beta chain. This entry comes from a study of human T cells and chemical hapten exposure. Study-level background: On approximately 2 cm by approximately 2 cm of upper inner arm skin, sensitization was performed with 2% DPC. While the approximately 24-week study was under way, patients received diphenylcyclopropenone on the scalp every week. Slight differences in pooled library volume were the main source of varying TCR yields across samples.

There are 15 residues in the CDR3. Trimming removed 3 bases from V and 2 bases from J; junction bases left unmatched: 4. In the original processing: Per-sample TCR counts ranged from about 20,000 to 750,000, median 95,638. TCRdb itself ran the RACE reads through MiXCR, one entry per CDR3 protein. In this record, the V and J calls reflect TCRdb's handling and not the investigators' own analysis. The table lists a few hundred thousand distinct CDR3 sequences, about 9% of them singletons, with approximately 2.3% in the top ten. Sample time point: pre-sensitization, week 0. The treatment was: therapeutic diphenylcyclopropenone sensitization with weekly scalp DPC.

This chain links TRBV12-3 or TRBV12-4 with TRBJ2-3; 8 nucleotides line up with TRBD2. The TCR sequence derives from a woman aged 40 to 50 with alopecia areata. Some clones in this sample may be carry-over from other donors' samples. The sample consisted of whole blood, taken in connection with sensitization to the hapten diphenylcyclopropenone (DPC). The CDR3 DNA is TGTGCCAGCAGTTTTACGGGAGGGAACACAGATACGCAGTATTTT. Translating gives CASSFTGGNTDTQYF.